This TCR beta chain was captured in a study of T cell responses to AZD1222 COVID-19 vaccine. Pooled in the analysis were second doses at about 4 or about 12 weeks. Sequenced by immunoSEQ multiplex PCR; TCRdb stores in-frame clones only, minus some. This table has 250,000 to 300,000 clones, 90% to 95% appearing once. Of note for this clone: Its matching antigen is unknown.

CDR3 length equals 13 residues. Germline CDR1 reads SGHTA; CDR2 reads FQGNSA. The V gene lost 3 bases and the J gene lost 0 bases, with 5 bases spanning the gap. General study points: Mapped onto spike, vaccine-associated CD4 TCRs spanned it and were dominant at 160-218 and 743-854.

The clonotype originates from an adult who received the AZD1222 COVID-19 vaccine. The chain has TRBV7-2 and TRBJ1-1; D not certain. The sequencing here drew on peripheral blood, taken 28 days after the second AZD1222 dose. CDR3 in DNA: TGTGCCAGCAGCTTTCGGATGAACACTGAAGCTTTCTTT. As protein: CASSFRMNTEAFF. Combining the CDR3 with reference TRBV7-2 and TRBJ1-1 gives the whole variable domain GAGVSQSPSNKVTEKGKDVELRCDPISGHTALYWYRQSLGQGLEFLIYFQGNSAPDKSGLPSDRFSAERTGGSVSTLTIQRTQQEDSAVYLCASSFRMNTEAFFGQGTRLTVV.